A selection of T cell receptor beta chains follows, all from one sample in a study of T cells in Graves' hyperthyroidism and ophthalmopathy. TCRdb fed the multiplex PCR reads into MiXCR, producing one record per CDR3 protein. Of more than 550,000 distinct CDR3 sequences in the sample, roughly a sixth were seen once. The sample comprised blood. The source is a woman in her 50s with Graves' hyperthyroidism that later progressed to Graves' ophthalmopathy. The CDR3 runs from the conserved cysteine through the conserved F or W. Each record gives: clone size, J gene, D gene, V gene, CDR3 protein, CDR3 DNA. The D gene is left open where the match is weak. Only some rows state a clone size, as once, few, many or a class for expanded clones.

few TRBJ2-4 TRBD1 TRBV3-1 CASSPHRGSNIQYF TGTGCCAGCAGCCCCCACAGGGGGTCAAACATTCAGTACTTC
many TRBJ1-5 NA TRBV10-3 CAISLEGGQPQHF TGTGCCATCAGTCTTGAGGGCGGTCAGCCCCAGCATTTT
NA TRBJ1-4 NA TRBV19 CASSIDRSGQGQFATNEKLFF TGTGCCAGTAGTATAGACCGATCTGGACAAGGACAATTCGCAACTAATGAAAAACTGTTTTTT
few TRBJ2-5 TRBD2 TRBV7-9 CASTGGGSQETQYF TGTGCCAGCACCGGGGGGGGGTCCCAAGAGACCCAGTACTTC
few TRBJ2-1 TRBD1 TRBV11-3 CASSLNRGEDNEQFF TGTGCCAGCAGCCTAAACAGGGGGGAGGACAATGAGCAGTTCTTC
NA TRBJ2-5 NA TRBV9 CASSGGTIQETQYF TGTGCCAGCAGCGGAGGGACAATCCAAGAGACCCAGTACTTC
many TRBJ2-1 NA TRBV11-2 CASSLVGANEQFF TGTGCCAGCAGCTTAGTTGGCGCAAATGAGCAGTTCTTC
NA TRBJ1-4 TRBD1 TRBV6-2/TRBV6-3 CAGQGNRGVEKLFF TGTGCCGGGCAGGGGAACAGGGGGGTGGAAAAACTGTTTTTT
NA TRBJ2-4 NA TRBV6-1 CASSEAGIQYF TGTGCCAGCAGTGAAGCGGGCATTCAGTACTTC
once TRBJ1-2 TRBD1 TRBV6-2/TRBV6-3 CASRQGQGLGGYTF TGTGCCAGCAGGCAGGGACAGGGGCTCGGTGGCTACACCTTC
NA TRBJ2-5 TRBD2 TRBV29-1 CSVEGTSGDSGETQYF TGCAGCGTTGAAGGGACTAGCGGGGATTCGGGAGAGACCCAGTACTTC
NA TRBJ1-2 NA TRBV12-3/TRBV12-4 CASSPFNYGYTF TGTGCCAGCAGCCCTTTTAACTATGGCTACACCTTC
few TRBJ2-7 NA TRBV20-1 CSARDSWAYEQYF TGCAGTGCTAGGGACAGTTGGGCCTACGAGCAGTACTTC
few TRBJ2-3 NA TRBV20-1 CSAPDPQGTDTQYF TGCAGTGCTCCTGACCCTCAGGGAACAGATACGCAGTATTTT
few TRBJ2-3 NA TRBV24-1 CATSDTGTPTTDTQYF TGTGCCACCAGTGATACCGGGACACCTACCACAGATACGCAGTATTTT
many TRBJ2-3 TRBD2 TRBV5-1 CASRLRGGLTDTQYF TGCGCCAGCAGGTTGCGGGGGGGCCTGACAGATACGCAGTATTTT
many TRBJ2-7 TRBD1 TRBV13 CASSPGTGRHEQYF TGTGCCAGCAGCCCCGGGACAGGCCGTCACGAGCAGTACTTC
few TRBJ2-3 TRBD2 TRBV27 CASSRTSGGAWDTQYF TGTGCCAGCAGTCGAACTAGCGGGGGGGCGTGGGATACGCAGTATTTT
NA TRBJ2-5 TRBD1 TRBV3-1 CASSRPGQGQETQYF TGTGCCAGCAGCCGGCCGGGACAGGGACAAGAGACCCAGTACTTC
NA TRBJ1-4 TRBD1 TRBV6-2/TRBV6-3 CASRGTGAEKLFF TGTGCCAGCAGGGGGACAGGGGCTGAAAAACTGTTTTTT
NA TRBJ1-3 NA TRBV12-3/TRBV12-4 CASSPRNSGNTIYF TGTGCCAGCAGTCCGAGGAACTCTGGAAACACCATATATTTT
few TRBJ1-1 NA TRBV19 CASLGPLNTEAFF TGTGCCAGCCTCGGGCCATTGAACACTGAAGCTTTCTTT
few TRBJ1-2 NA TRBV7-9 CASSLGDVGYTF TGTGCCAGCAGCTTAGGGGACGTTGGCTACACCTTC
few TRBJ2-7 TRBD1 TRBV7-9 CASSLPQGVRNEQYF TGTGCCAGCAGCTTACCCCAGGGGGTTCGGAACGAGCAGTACTTC
few TRBJ2-1 NA TRBV4-2 CASAPDGGRNEQFF TGTGCCAGCGCCCCAGATGGGGGCCGGAATGAGCAGTTCTTC
many TRBJ1-6 NA TRBV3-1 CASSLRRGRLNSPLHF TGTGCCAGCAGCCTTAGACGGGGCAGGTTGAATTCACCCCTCCACTTT
NA TRBJ1-2 NA TRBV2 CASYTISNYGYTF TGTGCCAGCTACACAATCTCTAACTATGGCTACACCTTC
NA TRBJ2-7 TRBD2 TRBV30 CASGTSNSYEQYF TGTGCCAGCGGGACTTCGAACTCCTACGAGCAGTACTTC
few TRBJ2-7 NA TRBV6-2/TRBV6-3 CASSYLNRAASSLEQYF TGTGCCAGCAGTTATTTAAACAGGGCGGCTTCCTCCCTCGAGCAGTACTTC
NA TRBJ1-5 NA TRBV7-9 CASSLGQILWPQHF TGTGCCAGCAGCTTAGGTCAGATTCTATGGCCCCAGCATTTT
few TRBJ1-1 TRBD1 TRBV7-8 CASSSYPGQGDTEAFF TGTGCCAGCAGCTCGTATCCGGGACAGGGGGACACTGAAGCTTTCTTT
few TRBJ2-5 NA TRBV11-2 CASSLDIVTGGTQYF TGTGCCAGCAGCTTAGATATAGTTACCGGGGGGACCCAGTACTTC
NA TRBJ2-1 TRBD2 TRBV19 CASSIGGAQNEQFF TGTGCCAGTAGTATCGGGGGGGCTCAAAATGAGCAGTTCTTC
NA TRBJ1-6 TRBD1 TRBV28 CASSSLDTGTGNRSPLHF TGTGCCAGCAGTTCATTGGATACCGGGACAGGGAATAGGTCACCCCTCCACTTT
NA TRBJ2-1 NA TRBV15 CATSRYREDEQFF TGTGCCACCAGCCGGTACAGGGAGGATGAGCAGTTCTTC
many TRBJ1-2 NA TRBV18 CASSPLDNTNYGYTF TGTGCCAGCTCACCATTGGACAACACCAACTATGGCTACACCTTC
few TRBJ1-4 NA TRBV5-1 CASSLQGLGTNEKLFF TGCGCCAGCAGCTTACAGGGTTTGGGCACTAATGAAAAACTGTTTTTT
few TRBJ1-2 NA TRBV10-3 CAISESQEWGYGYTF TGTGCCATCAGTGAGTCGCAGGAATGGGGCTATGGCTACACCTTC
many TRBJ2-1 NA TRBV3-1 CASSQGPLQGNEQFF TGTGCCAGCAGCCAAGGGCCTCTACAAGGCAATGAGCAGTTCTTC
many TRBJ2-7 TRBD1 TRBV12-3/TRBV12-4 CASSAGTGNHEQYF TGTGCCAGCAGCGCCGGGACAGGGAATCACGAGCAGTACTTC
few TRBJ2-3 NA TRBV19 CASKTARTDTQYF TGTGCCAGTAAAACGGCTCGCACAGATACGCAGTATTTT
many TRBJ2-5 NA TRBV20-1 CSARSVWGSRETQYF TGCAGTGCTAGAAGCGTTTGGGGGTCCCGAGAGACCCAGTACTTC